This T cell receptor beta chain emerged from a study of T-cell reconstitution after alpha-beta-depleted transplantation in children. Study-level findings and limits: A year post-transplant, T-cell counts and diversity derived mostly from newly produced T cells. Some patients' high day-60 TCRbeta diversity was attributed to recipient cells surviving conditioning.

The germline V gene encodes CDR1 SGHRS and CDR2 YFSETQ. The CDR3 extends over 13 amino acids. The V end lost 4 bases, the J end lost 3 bases, and 10 bases lay between the germline ends. This clonotype was detected a few times. Its antigen is as yet unknown. Preparation of the TCRbeta library was carried out with unique molecular identifiers. One entry per CDR3 protein results from TCRdb running MiXCR on the PCR reads. The sample has hundreds of thousands of distinct CDR3 sequences, around 25% seen once. The sequence was obtained from a female patient aged 2-15 years who had a stem cell transplant for congenital amegakaryocytic thrombocytopenia, so the T cells may come from the graft donor. The material was PBMCs, mostly from graft donor cells, obtained 360 days after TCRalphabeta/CD19-depleted stem cell transplant. V gene TRBV5-1 combines with J gene TRBJ2-5, with unresolved D. The CDR3 region is CASSLTSEETQYF. The CDR3 nucleotides read TGCGCCAGCAGCCTCACGAGCGAAGAGACCCAGTACTTC.